Presented here are 24 T cell receptor beta chains from one specimen sequenced in a study of T cells in tumors after PD-1 blockade. The table came from immunoSEQ multiplex PCR; TCRdb's copy has only in-frame clones and leaves some out. Of about 59,000 clones listed, about 82% are singletons. Material: PBMCs, obtained before anti-PD-1 treatment. These receptors originate from a human donor with basal cell carcinoma.

This sequence joins TRBV29-1 and TRBJ1-1, with 10 bases fitting TRBD1. V shed 0 bases, J shed 5 bases, and the junction held 6 bases outside the gene matches. CDR1 SQVTM and CDR2 ANQGSEA come from the germline V gene. The CDR3 contains 15 residues. The CDR3 nucleotides read TGCAGCGTTGAAGACCCAGGACAGGGGGGAACTGAAGCTTTCTTT. Translation: CSVEDPGQGGTEAFF.

This clone was seen only a few times. This chain uses TRBV4-1 with TRBJ2-4; weak D call: TRBD2 (6 bases). Germline CDR1 and CDR2: MGHRA and YSYEKL. With 0 bases removed from V and 0 bases from J, the gap between germline ends came to 12 bases. The CDR3 is made up of 17 amino acids. The CDR3 here is CASSQEAGGVAKNIQYF. The CDR3 DNA follows: TGCGCCAGCAGCCAAGAAGCCGGCGGGGTAGCCAAAAACATTCAGTACTTC.

The gene calls are TRBV28 and TRBJ1-2; D gene uncertain. The CDR3 extends over 13 amino acids. Germline V lookup: CDR1 MDHEN, CDR2 SYDVKM. Trimming stripped 4 bases from V and 5 bases from J, with 11 bases between. The CDR3 spells CASSSHMVYGYTF. CDR3 sequence (DNA): TGTGCCAGCAGTTCTCACATGGTATATGGCTACACCTTC.

The V call is TRBV12-3 or TRBV12-4, the J call TRBJ1-1; D not certain. CDR3 length: 13 amino acids. The V and J ends lost 6 bases and 5 bases respectively, with 13 bases between them. The CDR3 spells CASSLSRGTEAFF. The CDR3 bases are TGTGCCAGCAGCCTCAGCCGGGGAACTGAAGCTTTCTTT.

The genes are TRBV19 and TRBJ1-1; no firm D call. Germline values: CDR1 LNHDA, CDR2 SQIVND (reference sequence). The CDR3 sequence is 13 residues long. V shed 5 bases and J shed 4 bases, with 11 bases lying between them. The CDR3 DNA reads as TGTGCCAGTAGTTACACGGTGAGCACTGAAGCTTTCTTT. Its translation is CASSYTVSTEAFF.

The chain joins TRBV9 to TRBJ1-2; a weak D match, TRBD1 (5 bases). The CDR3 is made up of 14 amino acids. The germline V and J ends were trimmed by 4 bases and 0 bases, with 10 bases remaining between them. Germline loops: CDR1 SGDLS, CDR2 YYNGEE. The CDR3 spells CASSPQTANYGYTF. DNA of the CDR3: TGTGCCAGCAGCCCCCAGACAGCTAACTATGGCTACACCTTC.

This clone has a handful of counts. The chain carries TRBV7-8 and TRBJ2-7; D tentatively reads TRBD1 or TRBD2 (7 bases each). V was shortened by 4 bases and J by 5 bases, with 18 bases between the two germline ends. The CDR3 has 15 residues. CDR1 SGHVS and CDR2 FQNEAQ come from the germline V gene. CDR3 coding DNA: TGTGCCAGCAGCTCCCCAGGGGGGGTTAACCACGAGCAGTACTTC. As protein: CASSSPGGVNHEQYF.

The chain is built from TRBV5-6 and TRBJ2-3, with D possibly TRBD1 on 5 matching bases. CDR1 and CDR2 from the germline V gene are SGHDT and YYEEEE. This CDR3 spans 17 amino acids. Deletions cut 4 bases from V and 2 bases from J, with 20 bases between. The CDR3 loop reads CASSTTPRASPTDTQYF. The CDR3 DNA reads as TGTGCCAGCAGCACCACGCCCAGGGCATCACCCACAGATACGCAGTATTTT.

This sequence joins TRBV30 and TRBJ2-6; perhaps TRBD2 as D (7 bases). CDR1 GTSNPN and CDR2 SVGIG come from the germline V gene (reference sequence). Trimming removed 6 bases from V and 1 base from J, with 13 bases in between. This CDR3 has 15 amino acids. The CDR3 nucleotides read TGTGCCTGCTCCGGGGGGCAGTCTGGGGCCAACGTCCTGACTTTC. This translates into CACSGGQSGANVLTF.

This clone came up many times. This chain joins TRBV7-6 and TRBJ1-1; tentatively, D is TRBD1 (5 bases). CDR3 size: 13 residues. Germline V lookup: CDR1 SGHVS, CDR2 FNYEAQ. Trimming removed 5 bases at V and 11 bases at J, with 18 bases between. In nucleotides, the CDR3 is TGTGCCAGCAGCGAATCGGGACCGGCAGTCGCTTTCTTT. It translates to CASSESGPAVAFF.

The V call is TRBV5-1, the J call TRBJ1-2; weak D call: TRBD1 (5 bases). CDR3 length equals 13 residues. The V gene lost 5 bases and the J gene lost 4 bases, with 12 bases spanning the gap. CDR1 and CDR2 (germline): SGHRS, YFSETQ. The CDR3 sequence: CASRQGGGYGYTF. The DNA for the CDR3 is TGCGCCAGCAGGCAGGGTGGGGGCTATGGCTACACCTTC.

V gene TRBV12-3 or TRBV12-4 combines with J gene TRBJ2-7; D ambiguous. This CDR3 contains 13 residues. V dropped 5 bases and J dropped 2 bases, with 10 bases sitting between them. This chain's CDR3 is CASSLRFTYEQYF. The CDR3, as DNA: TGTGCCAGCAGTCTCAGGTTTACCTACGAGCAGTACTTC.

The rearrangement uses TRBV30 and TRBJ1-2; D is ambiguous. V lost 3 bases to trimming and J lost 2 bases, with 13 bases between them. The CDR3 contains 14 residues. Germline loops: CDR1 GTSNPN, CDR2 SVGIG (reference sequence). CDR3 loop: CAWSEKRGNYGYTF. The CDR3, as DNA: TGTGCCTGGAGCGAGAAACGAGGAAACTATGGCTACACCTTC.

The V gene is TRBV7-2, the J gene TRBJ2-4; either TRBD1 or TRBD2 may supply D (5 bases each). Per the germline V gene, CDR1 is SGHTA and CDR2 is FQGNSA. Trimming stripped 5 bases from V and 13 bases from J, with 24 bases between. The CDR3 extends over 15 amino acids. The CDR3 spells CASSRGGTGPGLQYF. DNA of the CDR3: TGTGCCAGCAGCCGCGGTGGGACGGGCCCCGGCTTGCAGTACTTC.

The chain couples TRBV18 to TRBJ1-6; TRBD1 matches at 7 bases. This CDR3 contains 15 residues. In germline, CDR1 is KGHSH, CDR2 LQKENI. With V trimmed by 3 bases and J by 8 bases, 7 bases remained unmatched. CDR3 amino acids: CASSPSTGDYSPLHF. The CDR3 nucleotides are TGTGCCAGCTCACCTTCAACAGGGGACTATTCACCCCTCCACTTT.

The chain carries TRBV24-1 and TRBJ2-5; D is tentatively TRBD1 or TRBD2 (6 bases each). CDR1 and CDR2 from the germline V gene are KGHDR and SFDVKD. The length of the CDR3 is 15 residues. The V and J ends lost 4 bases and 4 bases respectively, with 15 bases between them. The CDR3 sequence: CATSEHRAGTETQYF. The CDR3 DNA sequence: TGTGCCACCAGTGAGCACAGGGCGGGGACAGAGACCCAGTACTTC.

CDR3 sequence reads: CASSQDKGQLNTEAFF. CDR3 in DNA: TGTGCCAGCAGCCAAGATAAAGGACAGTTGAACACTGAAGCTTTCTTT. The rearrangement links TRBV3-1 (or the pseudogene TRBV3-2) to TRBJ1-1, with D maybe TRBD1 (6 bases). V was shortened by 0 bases and J by 0 bases, with 11 bases between the two germline ends. Germline CDR1 LGHDT, CDR2 YNNKEL (reference sequence). CDR3 size: 16 residues.

This chain joins TRBV7-9 and TRBJ1-1; D possibly corresponds to TRBD1 (5 bases). Germline V gene sequence: CDR1 SEHNR, CDR2 FQNEAQ (reference sequence). Trimming took off 2 bases at V and 9 bases at J, with 10 bases between the two ends. The CDR3 loop spans 12 amino acids. CDR3 bases: TGTGCCAGCAGCTTACTGGGGGGTAAAGCTTTCTTT. This gives the protein CASSLLGGKAFF.

The chain combines TRBV27 with TRBJ1-3; possibly TRBD1 for D (6 bases). This CDR3 is built from 16 residues. Germline values: CDR1 MNHEY, CDR2 SMNVEV (reference sequence). Trimming took off 5 bases at V and 1 base at J, with 15 bases between the two ends. DNA of the CDR3: TGTGCCAGCAGTCAGGGCTCGGGACAATCTGGAAACACCATATATTTT. Encoded protein: CASSQGSGQSGNTIYF.

The chain employs TRBV6-5 and TRBJ2-4; 7 bases agree with TRBD1. CDR1 and CDR2 from the germline V gene are MNHEY and SVGAGI. The CDR3 contains 15 residues. The V and J ends lost 5 bases and 3 bases, in that order; junction bases with no gene match: 7. The CDR3 region has the DNA TGTGCCAGCAGTCCGACAGGGATGGGCAAAAACATTCAGTACTTC. Its protein is CASSPTGMGKNIQYF.

This rearrangement joins TRBV3-1 (or the pseudogene TRBV3-2) to TRBJ1-1; 8 nucleotides agree with TRBD1. Germline trimming cut 3 bases from V and 8 bases from J; bases unmatched to any gene: 2. Germline loops: CDR1 LGHDT, CDR2 YNNKEL (reference sequence). The CDR3 is 12 residues long. CDR3 coding DNA: TGTGCCAGCAGCCAGGGGGACAGGGAAGCTTTCTTT. Translation: CASSQGDREAFF.

The chain carries TRBV5-1 and TRBJ2-3; tentatively, D is TRBD1 (6 bases). Germline V gene sequence: CDR1 SGHRS, CDR2 YFSETQ. CDR3 length: 14 amino acids. Trimming cost V 0 bases and J 5 bases, with 10 bases left between them. Here the CDR3 reads CASSLGTGLDTQYF. CDR3 in DNA: TGCGCCAGCAGCTTGGGAACAGGGTTAGATACGCAGTATTTT.

V is TRBV7-8 and J is TRBJ1-5, with TRBD1 matching 7 bases. Trimming cost V 5 bases and J 5 bases; bases outside gene matches: 9. Germline assignment: CDR1 SGHVS and CDR2 FQNEAQ. The CDR3 runs 15 residues. The DNA for the CDR3 is TGTGCCAGCAGCCCGAGACAGGGACAATATCAGCCCCAGCATTTT. Amino acid sequence: CASSPRQGQYQPQHF.

The chain combines TRBV6-1 with TRBJ1-6; tentative D call: TRBD1 (5 bases). The germline V gene encodes CDR1 MNHNS and CDR2 SASEGT. This CDR3 region has 19 residues. V was shortened by 0 bases and J by 0 bases, with 15 bases between the two germline ends. Here the CDR3 reads CASSEARQGKRSYNSPLHF. CDR3 DNA sequence: TGTGCCAGCAGTGAAGCGCGGCAGGGAAAGCGCTCCTATAATTCACCCCTCCACTTT.